This T cell receptor (beta chain) was sequenced in a study of cytomegalovirus exposure and HLA in healthy donors. Whole-study context: Earlier, 110 million or so unique TCR beta sequences were recovered from approximately 180 million T cells by an analysis.

Regarding this clone: Its target is unknown.

Whole-study findings and limits: Indistinguishable V segments such as TRBV6-2 and TRBV6-3 were excluded.

Trimming stripped 6 bases from V and 0 bases from J, with 12 bases between. Germline V gene sequence: CDR1 MNHEY, CDR2 SVGAGI. The CDR3 runs 15 residues. Researchers ran the PCR with 60 Vbeta and 13 Jbeta primers. Using immunoSEQ multiplex PCR, the repertoire was profiled, and TCRdb retains in-frame clones only, with some absent. The sample includes some 70,000 clones. Sequencing was done on a sample of PBMCs. The gene calls are TRBV6-5 and TRBJ2-1; tentative D call: TRBD1 (5 bases). The clonotype was recovered from a man aged 40-49 years in good health and CMV-seronegative. CDR3 protein: CASRAQGPSYNEQFF. The CDR3 DNA is TGTGCCAGCAGGGCTCAGGGTCCCTCCTACAATGAGCAGTTCTTC.